This T cell receptor (beta chain) was sequenced for a study of shared clonotypes between healthy human individuals. About the research overall: Donors had three CD4 naive, three CD4 memory, two CD8 naive and one CD8 memory plate apiece. Study observations and caveats: Lower generation probabilities were found for non-shared clonotypes than for those shared by all four donors.

Losses at the gene ends were 6 bases for V and 4 bases for J; bases not matched to a gene: 8. The CDR3 spans 14 residues. The V gene's germline CDR1 is ENHRY and CDR2 SYGVKD. TCRdb's copy holds only in-frame clones and misses some; the assay was immunoSEQ multiplex PCR. The sample holds about 960,000 clones, 70% to 85% seen once. Splitting the CD4+ cells yielded a CD45RA+ naive subset and a CD45RA-negative memory subset. This clone turned up a few times. What it binds is not known. The receptor's source is a man aged 18-30 years in good health. This chain connects TRBV10-3 to TRBJ1-2; 7 bases match TRBD1. What was sequenced was memory CD4+ T cells sorted from blood. Subset specified: CD45RA-negative fraction. Written as DNA, the CDR3 is TGTGCCATCAGGGATACAGGGGACCCCTATGGCTACACCTTC. As protein: CAIRDTGDPYGYTF.